This T cell receptor (beta chain) stems from a study of blood T cell repertoires in COVID-19. Overall study: Samples representing acute and convalescent COVID-19 were sourced from the United States, Italy and Spain.

As handled by the study authors: Reference gene primer amplification gave nucleated cell count estimates. TCRdb's copy holds only in-frame clones and misses some; the assay was immunoSEQ multiplex PCR. D and trimming were read from the DNA, whereas the V and J calls and clone size are those reported in that table. The table records around 25,000 clones, nearly 90% of them present only once. The germline V and J ends were trimmed by 3 bases and 7 bases, with 10 bases remaining between them. The CDR3 spans 13 residues. CDR1 is LNHDA and CDR2 is SQIVND in the germline V gene (reference sequence). The sample taken for sequencing was peripheral blood. The rearrangement joins TRBV19 to TRBJ2-1, with D unresolved. The receptor comes from a man between 65 and 79 years old with acute or convalescent COVID-19. CDR3 sequence reads: CASSISSWNEQFF. The CDR3 nucleotides are TGTGCCAGTAGTATTAGTAGTTGGAATGAGCAGTTCTTC.